A selection of T cell receptor beta chains follows, all from one sample in a study of blood T cell repertoires in COVID-19. TCRdb's copy holds only in-frame clones and misses some; the assay was immunoSEQ multiplex PCR. Of 200,000 or so clones listed, about 87% are singletons. The source material was PBMCs or T cells enriched from blood (not recorded which). These receptor sequences come from a woman aged 30 to 39 who had recovered from COVID-19. Each CDR3 is given with its conserved first and last residue. D genes are given only for firm matches. Rows give clone size only sometimes, using once, few, many, or a class for an expanded clone.

clone_size: many; d_call: TRBD2; j_call: TRBJ2-7; v_call: TRBV6-2/TRBV6-3; cdr3_nt: TGTGCCAGCAGTTTCCCGGCGGGGGTGATATACGAGCAGTACTTC; cdr3_aa: CASSFPAGVIYEQYF
clone_size: .; d_call: .; j_call: TRBJ2-5; v_call: TRBV6-5; cdr3_nt: TGTGCCAGCAGTTACTCCAGAACCACAGAGACCCAGTACTTC; cdr3_aa: CASSYSRTTETQYF
clone_size: .; d_call: TRBD1; j_call: TRBJ2-7; v_call: TRBV10-3; cdr3_nt: TGTGCCATCAGCGAGGGGGCTAACTACGAGCAGTACTTC; cdr3_aa: CAISEGANYEQYF
clone_size: .; d_call: .; j_call: TRBJ1-2; v_call: TRBV11-2; cdr3_nt: TGTGCCAGCAGTTCAAGTCGCAGGAAGGATGGCTACACCTTC; cdr3_aa: CASSSSRRKDGYTF
clone_size: .; d_call: TRBD1; j_call: TRBJ2-7; v_call: TRBV9; cdr3_nt: TGTGCCAGCAGCCCGGGACAGGGGAGGAACGAGCAGTACTTC; cdr3_aa: CASSPGQGRNEQYF
clone_size: .; d_call: .; j_call: TRBJ2-6; v_call: TRBV4-3; cdr3_nt: TGCGCCAGCAGCCGATCAGGGTCTGGGGCCAACGTCCTGACTTTC; cdr3_aa: CASSRSGSGANVLTF
clone_size: .; d_call: .; j_call: TRBJ2-5; v_call: TRBV5-1; cdr3_nt: TGCGCCAGCAGCGTCACAGGAGGGATGGAGACCCAGTACTTC; cdr3_aa: CASSVTGGMETQYF
clone_size: few; d_call: TRBD1; j_call: TRBJ1-6; v_call: TRBV6-7; cdr3_nt: TGTGCCAGCAGTTACTCGAGGGGGCCTCCACCCCTCCACTTT; cdr3_aa: CASSYSRGPPPLHF
clone_size: once; d_call: .; j_call: TRBJ2-1; v_call: TRBV4-3; cdr3_nt: TGCGCCAGCAGCCGCAACGCGGGGGCCTGGAATGAGCAGTTCTTC; cdr3_aa: CASSRNAGAWNEQFF
clone_size: .; d_call: .; j_call: TRBJ2-3; v_call: TRBV19; cdr3_nt: TGTGCCAGTAGTTCTGGTTTCAGAAGGGGCTACCGAGATACGCAGTATTTT; cdr3_aa: CASSSGFRRGYRDTQYF
clone_size: .; d_call: .; j_call: TRBJ1-6; v_call: TRBV6-2/TRBV6-3; cdr3_nt: TGTGCCAGCAGTTACCCGATCCCCAAACCTACCGGGACATTGAATTCGGCCCTCCACTTT; cdr3_aa: CASSYPIPKPTGTLNSALHF
clone_size: .; d_call: .; j_call: TRBJ2-5; v_call: TRBV5-6; cdr3_nt: TGTGCCAGCAGCCGTACAGGACTACTCCAAGAGACCCAGTACTTC; cdr3_aa: CASSRTGLLQETQYF
clone_size: .; d_call: TRBD2; j_call: TRBJ2-1; v_call: TRBV7-2; cdr3_nt: TGTGCCAGCAGCCAAGATACTAGCGGGGGGGCCGTCGGTGAGCAGTTCTTC; cdr3_aa: CASSQDTSGGAVGEQFF
clone_size: .; d_call: .; j_call: TRBJ2-5; v_call: TRBV5-1; cdr3_nt: TGCGCCAGCAGCTTGGCGCTGGGGGCAGAGACCCAGTACTTC; cdr3_aa: CASSLALGAETQYF
clone_size: .; d_call: .; j_call: TRBJ2-7; v_call: TRBV5-1; cdr3_nt: TGCGCCAGCAGCATCCTACAGCGGAACCCCTCCTACGAGCAGTACTTC; cdr3_aa: CASSILQRNPSYEQYF
clone_size: .; d_call: TRBD2; j_call: TRBJ2-1; v_call: TRBV7-7; cdr3_nt: TGTGCTAGCAGCTTAGAGGGCCGGGGGGGGAGTGAGCAGTTCTTC; cdr3_aa: CASSLEGRGGSEQFF
clone_size: .; d_call: .; j_call: TRBJ2-3; v_call: TRBV6-2/TRBV6-3; cdr3_nt: TGTGCCAGCAGTTACTCGCTCAGGGTTGACACAGATACGCAGTATTTT; cdr3_aa: CASSYSLRVDTDTQYF
clone_size: .; d_call: .; j_call: TRBJ2-6; v_call: TRBV7-3; cdr3_nt: TGTGCCAGCAGCTTATTCGCGGGGGCGGACGGGGCCAACGTCCTGACTTTC; cdr3_aa: CASSLFAGADGANVLTF
clone_size: once; d_call: .; j_call: TRBJ1-2; v_call: TRBV4-3; cdr3_nt: TGCGCCAGCAGCCAAGATAGCGGGGCTGGCTACACCTTC; cdr3_aa: CASSQDSGAGYTF
clone_size: .; d_call: .; j_call: TRBJ2-7; v_call: TRBV27; cdr3_nt: TGTGCCAGCAGTCAGGCAGGGTGGGTCCACGAGCAGTACTTC; cdr3_aa: CASSQAGWVHEQYF
clone_size: .; d_call: TRBD2; j_call: TRBJ2-1; v_call: TRBV11-2; cdr3_nt: TGTGCCAGCAGCTCTCTAGCGGACCCTTACAATGAGCAGTTCTTC; cdr3_aa: CASSSLADPYNEQFF
clone_size: .; d_call: .; j_call: TRBJ1-1; v_call: TRBV4-1; cdr3_nt: TGCGCCAGCAGCCAAGATGGGCCGAGGACATTCATGAACACTGAAGCTTTCTTT; cdr3_aa: CASSQDGPRTFMNTEAFF
clone_size: .; d_call: .; j_call: TRBJ1-2; v_call: TRBV15; cdr3_nt: TGTGCCACCAGCAGAGATAATGGTTTGCCAGGGAGGGGCTACACCTTC; cdr3_aa: CATSRDNGLPGRGYTF
clone_size: few; d_call: .; j_call: TRBJ1-5; v_call: TRBV7-2; cdr3_nt: TGTGCCAGCAGCCCCACGTCGGGTAGCAATCAGCCCCAGCATTTT; cdr3_aa: CASSPTSGSNQPQHF
clone_size: .; d_call: .; j_call: TRBJ1-1; v_call: TRBV11-2; cdr3_nt: TGTGCCAGCAGCACAAGGACGCCGGGGGTCTTTTCACTTGAAGCTTTCTTT; cdr3_aa: CASSTRTPGVFSLEAFF
clone_size: .; d_call: TRBD2; j_call: TRBJ2-5; v_call: TRBV7-7; cdr3_nt: TGTGCCAGCAGCTTAGTAGCGGGGGTGTGGGAGACCCAGTACTTC; cdr3_aa: CASSLVAGVWETQYF
clone_size: .; d_call: TRBD1; j_call: TRBJ1-2; v_call: TRBV7-3; cdr3_nt: TGTGCCAGCAGCTTAACGGGGACCACAGGGGAAGGCTACACCTTC; cdr3_aa: CASSLTGTTGEGYTF
clone_size: once; d_call: TRBD1; j_call: TRBJ1-2; v_call: TRBV5-4; cdr3_nt: TGTGCCAGCAGTCAGTCCAGGACAGGAGTCTATGGCTACACCTTC; cdr3_aa: CASSQSRTGVYGYTF
clone_size: .; d_call: TRBD1; j_call: TRBJ1-1; v_call: TRBV5-6; cdr3_nt: TGTGCCAGCAGCTTGGGTGTTAGGGGGCCCACTGAAGCTTTCTTT; cdr3_aa: CASSLGVRGPTEAFF
clone_size: .; d_call: TRBD2; j_call: TRBJ2-1; v_call: TRBV7-9; cdr3_nt: TGTGCCAGCAGCTCAACGCGGGGGGGCCCCTACAATGAGCAGTTCTTC; cdr3_aa: CASSSTRGGPYNEQFF
clone_size: .; d_call: .; j_call: TRBJ1-5; v_call: TRBV7-9; cdr3_nt: TGTGCCAGCAGCTCTTTTGGGTCGGACACGAGGAATCAGCCCCAGCATTTT; cdr3_aa: CASSSFGSDTRNQPQHF
clone_size: .; d_call: .; j_call: TRBJ1-3; v_call: TRBV5-1; cdr3_nt: TGCGCCAGCAGCCGTGCTGAGCTTTCTGGAAACACCATATATTTT; cdr3_aa: CASSRAELSGNTIYF
clone_size: .; d_call: .; j_call: TRBJ2-7; v_call: TRBV7-6; cdr3_nt: TGTGCCAGCAGCTTACAGGTCCTGCCGTCCTACGAGCAGTACTTC; cdr3_aa: CASSLQVLPSYEQYF
clone_size: .; d_call: .; j_call: TRBJ2-3; v_call: TRBV7-8; cdr3_nt: TGTGCCAGCAGCTTACTTAGCGTTTACTCGTGGGATACGCAGTATTTT; cdr3_aa: CASSLLSVYSWDTQYF
clone_size: .; d_call: TRBD1; j_call: TRBJ1-2; v_call: TRBV27; cdr3_nt: TGTGCCAGCAGTTGGACAGGGGGCAGCTATGGCTACACCTTC; cdr3_aa: CASSWTGGSYGYTF
clone_size: .; d_call: .; j_call: TRBJ1-3; v_call: TRBV4-2; cdr3_nt: TGTGCCAGCAGCCAAGAGTTCAGGGCGTCAGGAAACACCATATATTTT; cdr3_aa: CASSQEFRASGNTIYF
clone_size: once; d_call: .; j_call: TRBJ2-7; v_call: TRBV5-5; cdr3_nt: TGTGCCAGCAGCAAACAATCCTACGAGCAGTACTTC; cdr3_aa: CASSKQSYEQYF